This is a list of T cell receptor beta chains from one sample in a study of blood T cell repertoires in COVID-19. This table comes from immunoSEQ multiplex PCR, and its TCRdb copy is limited to in-frame clones, with some not included. Of a few hundred thousand clones in the sample, around 81% are singletons; the top ten hold about 4%. Sequenced sample: peripheral blood. These receptors originate from a woman aged 50 to 65 with active or convalescent COVID-19. CDR3s include the opening cysteine and the closing phenylalanine or tryptophan. Fields, in order: V gene, J gene, CDR3 protein.

v_gene: TRBV6-5
j_gene: TRBJ1-1
CDR3aa: CASSYFYRAGNTEAFF

v_gene: TRBV7-2
j_gene: TRBJ1-2
CDR3aa: CASSPQGQGYYGYTF

v_gene: TRBV30
j_gene: TRBJ1-3
CDR3aa: CAWSVTQGRNTIYF

v_gene: TRBV4-1
j_gene: TRBJ2-1
CDR3aa: CASSQDSSGRKQFF

v_gene: TRBV19
j_gene: TRBJ2-2
CDR3aa: CATGDRGGTGELFF

v_gene: TRBV30
j_gene: TRBJ2-1
CDR3aa: CAWSVGLAAYNEQFF

v_gene: TRBV11-2
j_gene: TRBJ2-7
CDR3aa: CASSLDPRSYEQYF

v_gene: TRBV7-8
j_gene: TRBJ1-2
CDR3aa: CASSLDSGNQGGYTF

v_gene: TRBV10-3
j_gene: TRBJ2-1
CDR3aa: CAIQVANEQFF

v_gene: TRBV5-6
j_gene: TRBJ1-1
CDR3aa: CASSSWSGTEAFF

v_gene: TRBV7-8
j_gene: TRBJ1-1
CDR3aa: CASSPHRGWVTEAFF

v_gene: TRBV5-1
j_gene: TRBJ1-1
CDR3aa: CASSLPGQGWNTEAFF

v_gene: TRBV5-4
j_gene: TRBJ1-3
CDR3aa: CASSLTGSGNTIYF

v_gene: TRBV27
j_gene: TRBJ1-4
CDR3aa: CASSFSTGGEVEKLFF

v_gene: TRBV11-2
j_gene: TRBJ2-2
CDR3aa: CASSLNRDSGELFF

v_gene: TRBV4-1
j_gene: TRBJ2-7
CDR3aa: CASSQDRLAGGTEQYF

v_gene: TRBV19
j_gene: TRBJ1-1
CDR3aa: CASSINRGSDTEAFF

v_gene: TRBV28
j_gene: TRBJ2-5
CDR3aa: CASSSLDSILAGVQETQYF

v_gene: TRBV21-1
j_gene: TRBJ2-7
CDR3aa: CASSPEENEQYF

v_gene: TRBV3-1/TRBV3-2
j_gene: TRBJ2-1
CDR3aa: CASSQGRGMNEQFF

v_gene: TRBV7-2
j_gene: TRBJ1-6
CDR3aa: CASSRIPGVRGSPLHF

v_gene: TRBV2
j_gene: TRBJ1-5
CDR3aa: CASSDGGGYQPQHF

v_gene: TRBV6-5
j_gene: TRBJ1-1
CDR3aa: CASSFPGNTEAFF

v_gene: TRBV27
j_gene: TRBJ1-2
CDR3aa: CASSSQGGTGGYTF

v_gene: TRBV29-1
j_gene: TRBJ2-3
CDR3aa: CSVDSLLSTDTQYF

v_gene: TRBV30
j_gene: TRBJ1-5
CDR3aa: CACKTDRENQPQHF

v_gene: TRBV27
j_gene: TRBJ1-6
CDR3aa: CASSLSTGGRSPLHF

v_gene: TRBV6-5
j_gene: TRBJ1-1
CDR3aa: CASSSPRGRGNTEAFF

v_gene: TRBV18
j_gene: TRBJ1-5
CDR3aa: CASSLGGASNQPQHF

v_gene: TRBV19
j_gene: TRBJ1-1
CDR3aa: CASSVRTGGSGEAFF

v_gene: TRBV15
j_gene: TRBJ1-1
CDR3aa: CATESEDNTEAFF

v_gene: TRBV15
j_gene: TRBJ2-7
CDR3aa: CATSQTGVGTSYEQYF

v_gene: TRBV15
j_gene: TRBJ1-1
CDR3aa: CATSSRRGTEAFF

v_gene: TRBV29-1
j_gene: TRBJ2-1
CDR3aa: CSVRRLSGSQPHEQFF

v_gene: TRBV7-6
j_gene: TRBJ2-7
CDR3aa: CASSRTGTNSYEQYF

v_gene: TRBV6-5
j_gene: TRBJ1-1
CDR3aa: CASSYLPGGTEAFF

v_gene: TRBV7-7
j_gene: TRBJ2-3
CDR3aa: CASSPGQGASTDTQYF

v_gene: TRBV4-2
j_gene: TRBJ2-5
CDR3aa: CASSQPQTSGGRETQYF

v_gene: TRBV9
j_gene: TRBJ2-2
CDR3aa: CASSVTDRRQVTGELFF

v_gene: TRBV4-2
j_gene: TRBJ2-1
CDR3aa: CASSPRQPGGPVYEQFF